This T cell receptor beta chain stems from a study of CD8 T cells in Susac syndrome. Random-hexamer reverse transcription was applied to roughly 0.45 to 1 ug RNA. One entry per CDR3 protein, called by TCRdb with MiXCR from the immunoSEQ multiplex PCR reads. This table has about 140,000 distinct CDR3 sequences, 94% appearing once. Germline CDR1 SNHLY, CDR2 FYNNEI. Trimming pared 5 bases from V and 2 bases from J, leaving 13 bases between. This CDR3 has 14 residues. This clonotype was counted a few times. This chain joins TRBV2 and TRBJ2-7, with no clear D. The source is a human donor in good health. The sequenced material came from CD4+ T cells from PBMCs. The CDR3 protein is CASSLGTLTYEQYF. The DNA of the CDR3 is TGTGCCAGCAGTCTTGGCACTTTGACCTACGAGCAGTACTTC. The full variable domain, completed using reference TRBV2 and TRBJ2-7, is EPEVTQTPSHQVTQMGQEVILRCVPISNHLYFYWYRQILGQKVEFLVSFYNNEISEKSEIFDDQFSVERPDGSNFTLKIRSTKLEDSAMYFCASSLGTLTYEQYFGPGTRLTVT.